This is a list of T cell receptor beta chains from one sample in a study of control samples from healthy donors and cancer patients. Measured with immunoSEQ multiplex PCR; TCRdb has only the in-frame clones, and not every one. The data show fewer than 15,000 clones, approximately 80% seen once. What was sequenced was formalin-fixed, paraffin-embedded tissue. The receptor source for this set is a male donor with melanoma. CDR3s include the opening cysteine and the closing phenylalanine or tryptophan. Fields, in order: V gene, clone size, J gene, CDR3 protein. A row's size may be missing; if present it is once, few, many or a size class.

TRBV30	-	TRBJ1-1	CASRENTEAFF
TRBV11-3	few	TRBJ1-1	CASSLGQNTEAFF
TRBV5-1	-	TRBJ2-2	CASSLGGGTGELFF
TRBV5-6	-	TRBJ2-1	CASSGGTDQFF
TRBV6-5	-	TRBJ2-3	CASSYLYGDTQYF
TRBV14	once	TRBJ2-2	CASSQVRGGELFF
TRBV4-3	-	TRBJ2-3	CASSQDFASVSTDTQYF
TRBV14	-	TRBJ1-6	CASSQVRGSYNSPLHF
TRBV7-7	medium-sized	TRBJ2-2	CASSYRAGELFF
TRBV4-3	once	TRBJ1-2	CASSVLPGRRYGYTF
TRBV14	-	TRBJ2-1	CASSPRLAGGPSEQFF
TRBV19	few	TRBJ1-5	CASGDRGYNQPQHF
TRBV7-2	-	TRBJ2-3	CASSSLDTQYF
TRBV5-1	once	TRBJ2-3	CASSPTLAGATDTQYF
TRBV7-9	-	TRBJ2-5	CASSPARDQETQYF
TRBV16	once	TRBJ2-1	CASSQWGDRGYNEQFF
TRBV4-2	once	TRBJ2-3	CASSQEASRTTTPDTQYF
TRBV5-1	-	TRBJ2-1	CASNSGGYVNEQFF
TRBV19	-	TRBJ2-5	CASGTGREETQYF
TRBV2	-	TRBJ2-2	CASKIIINTGELFF
TRBV15	-	TRBJ1-1	CATDTGGGRNTEAFF
TRBV7-2	-	TRBJ1-1	CASSSGLRVNTEAFF
TRBV19	-	TRBJ1-1	CASSINRAGEAFF
TRBV27	medium-sized	TRBJ1-5	CASSSSDSNQPQHF
TRBV7-9	-	TRBJ2-1	CASSQTSGNEQFF
TRBV19	-	TRBJ2-3	CASSYGGAADTQYF
TRBV2	few	TRBJ1-1	CASQDRGQAEAFF
TRBV4-3	-	TRBJ1-2	CASSQSGLYGYTF